This T cell receptor beta chain stems from a study of cytomegalovirus exposure and HLA in healthy donors. To note about this clone: The target antigen is unknown.

Regarding the study as a whole: A link between a missense DCLRE1C variant and TCR beta V- and J-gene trimming emerged from a later analysis. TCR association rates varied by HLA locus in a later analysis, with DRB1 highest and HLA-C lowest. A highly shared variant cluster was judged a likely technical artifact.

The PCR ran on 60 Vbeta and 13 Jbeta primers. The assay was immunoSEQ multiplex PCR, and TCRdb's table has in-frame clones only and misses some. The table includes under 120,000 clones, roughly 78% detected once. Trimming cost V 7 bases and J 7 bases, with 17 bases left between them. Germline V gene sequence: CDR1 MDHEN, CDR2 SYDVKM. There are 14 residues in the CDR3. The chain carries TRBV28 and TRBJ1-5; D perhaps matches TRBD1 (6 bases). The clonotype originates from a middle-aged woman in good health and CMV-seronegative. Input material: PBMCs. The CDR3 protein is CASNSLSGVQPQHF. CDR3 bases: TGTGCCAGCAATTCTCTTTCAGGGGTGCAGCCCCAGCATTTT.